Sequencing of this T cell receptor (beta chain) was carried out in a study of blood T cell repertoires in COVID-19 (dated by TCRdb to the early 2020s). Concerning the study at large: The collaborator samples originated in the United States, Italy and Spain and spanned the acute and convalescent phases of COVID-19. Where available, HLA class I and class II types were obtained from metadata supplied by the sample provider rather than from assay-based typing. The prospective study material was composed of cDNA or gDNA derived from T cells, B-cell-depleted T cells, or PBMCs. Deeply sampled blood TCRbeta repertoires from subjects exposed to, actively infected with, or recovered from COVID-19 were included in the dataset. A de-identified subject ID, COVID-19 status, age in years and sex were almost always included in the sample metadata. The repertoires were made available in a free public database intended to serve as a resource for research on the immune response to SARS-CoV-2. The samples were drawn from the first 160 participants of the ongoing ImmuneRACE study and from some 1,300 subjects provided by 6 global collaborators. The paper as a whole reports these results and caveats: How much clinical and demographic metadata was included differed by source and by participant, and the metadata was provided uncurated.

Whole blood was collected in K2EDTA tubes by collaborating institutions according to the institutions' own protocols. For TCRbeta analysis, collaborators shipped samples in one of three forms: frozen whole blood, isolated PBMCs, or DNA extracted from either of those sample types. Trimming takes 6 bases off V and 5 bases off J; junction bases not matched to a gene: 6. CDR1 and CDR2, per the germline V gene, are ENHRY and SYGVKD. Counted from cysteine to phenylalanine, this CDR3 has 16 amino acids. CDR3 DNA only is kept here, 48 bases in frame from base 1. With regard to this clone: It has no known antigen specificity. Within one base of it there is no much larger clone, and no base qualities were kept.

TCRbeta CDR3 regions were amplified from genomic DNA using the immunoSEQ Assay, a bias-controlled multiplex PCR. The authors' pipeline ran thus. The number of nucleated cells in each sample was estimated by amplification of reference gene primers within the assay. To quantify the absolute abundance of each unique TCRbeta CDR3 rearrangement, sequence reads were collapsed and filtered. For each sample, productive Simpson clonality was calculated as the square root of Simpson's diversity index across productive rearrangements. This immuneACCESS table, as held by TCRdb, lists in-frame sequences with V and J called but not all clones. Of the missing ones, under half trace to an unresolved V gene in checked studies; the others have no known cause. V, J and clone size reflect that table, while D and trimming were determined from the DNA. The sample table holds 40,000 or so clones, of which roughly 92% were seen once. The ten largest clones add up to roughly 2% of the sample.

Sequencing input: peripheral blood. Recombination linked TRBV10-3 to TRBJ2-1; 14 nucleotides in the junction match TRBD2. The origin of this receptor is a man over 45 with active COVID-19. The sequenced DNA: TGTGCCATCAGCACCGGGACTAGCGGGGGTAACAATGAGCAGTTCTTC. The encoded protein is CAISTGTSGGNNEQFF.